The 13 T cell receptor beta chains in this list originate from one sample, sequenced in a study of blood T cell repertoires in COVID-19. Measured with immunoSEQ multiplex PCR; TCRdb has only the in-frame clones, and not every one. The table includes approximately 180,000 clones, around 85% detected once. Input material: peripheral blood. The receptors stem from a person aged 70 to 79 with COVID-19, enrolled during active disease.

This clone has a single count. The chain links TRBV3-1 (or the pseudogene TRBV3-2) to TRBJ1-5; D unresolved. The CDR3 has 15 amino acids. CDR1 and CDR2 from the germline V gene are LGHDT and YNNKEL (reference sequence). V was cut by 1 base and J by 1 base, with 8 bases left in between. CDR3 DNA: TGTGCCAGCAGCCAAGGCAGGTCAAGCAATCAGCCCCAGCATTTT. It translates to CASSQGRSSNQPQHF.

The rearrangement joins TRBV18 to TRBJ1-2; TRBD1 is a possible D gene (6 bases). This CDR3 is built from 13 residues. Between the trimmed V and J ends, which lost 1 base and 3 bases, there was a span of 6 bases. Germline V lookup: CDR1 KGHSH, CDR2 LQKENI. The CDR3 coding sequence is TGTGCCAGCTCACCACAGGGGGACTATGGCTACACCTTC. Protein: CASSPQGDYGYTF.

The J gene is TRBJ2-7, the V gene TRBV15; D possibly corresponds to TRBD2 (6 bases). CDR3 length: 16 amino acids. Germline CDR1 LNHNV, CDR2 YYDKDF (reference sequence). V was cut by 1 base and J by 0 bases, with 13 bases left in between. CDR3 residues: CATSRVYGGFSYEQYF. Here the CDR3 DNA reads TGTGCCACCAGCAGAGTATATGGGGGGTTCTCCTACGAGCAGTACTTC.

This rearrangement joins TRBV6-5 to TRBJ1-1, with TRBD1 identical over 12 bases. The germline V gene encodes CDR1 MNHEY and CDR2 SVGAGI. V shed 7 bases and J 7 bases; nucleotides not matched to a gene: 4. The CDR3 is 13 amino acids. As DNA, the CDR3 is TGTGCCAGCATAGGGACAGGGGGCGTTGAAGCTTTCTTT. The encoded protein is CASIGTGGVEAFF.

The chain combines TRBV7-9 with TRBJ1-2; 7 bases map to TRBD1. V dropped 5 bases and J dropped 7; count of bases not matched to a gene: 10. CDR1 and CDR2 (germline): SEHNR, FQNEAQ (reference sequence). The CDR3 totals 14 residues. CDR3 nucleotides: TGTGCCAGCAGCCCCGGGACAGACTCTTCTGGCTACACCTTC. Protein product: CASSPGTDSSGYTF.

The genes are TRBV3-1 (or the pseudogene TRBV3-2) and TRBJ2-7; 7 nucleotides match TRBD1. The J segment lost 2 bases and the V segment lost 2 bases, leaving 3 bases of the junction unmatched. The germline CDR1 and CDR2 sequences are LGHDT and YNNKEL (reference sequence). The CDR3 extends over 14 amino acids. CDR3 sequence: CASSQTGQTYEQYF. In DNA form, the CDR3 reads TGTGCCAGCAGCCAAACGGGACAGACCTACGAGCAGTACTTC.

V usage is TRBV7-3 and J usage is TRBJ2-5; 7 bases match TRBD2. The CDR3 spans 13 residues. Germline V gene sequence: CDR1 SGHTA, CDR2 FQGTGA. V shed 5 bases, J shed 4 bases, and the junction held 4 bases outside the gene matches. The CDR3 loop is CASSGASGETQYF. The CDR3 region has the DNA TGTGCCAGCAGCGGGGCTAGCGGAGAGACCCAGTACTTC.

With regard to this clone: Germline and junction disagree at one end, which may indicate a read error. V is TRBV6-2 or TRBV6-3 and J is TRBJ2-7; TRBD2 matches 11 bases. Germline CDR1 and CDR2: MNHEY and SVGEGT. The CDR3 has 17 amino acids. Here the CDR3 reads CASSYSGLAGPPYEQYF. CDR3 nucleotide sequence: TGTGCCAGCAGCTACTCCGGACTAGCGGGCCCTCCCTACGAGCAGTACTTC.

The J gene is TRBJ2-2, the V gene TRBV5-4, with TRBD1 identical over 7 bases. Germline values: CDR1 SGHNT, CDR2 YYREEE (reference sequence). Germline trimming cut 8 bases from V and 0 bases from J; bases unmatched to any gene: 7. CDR3 length equals 15 residues. CDR3 nucleotide sequence: TGTGCCAGTACGGACAGGCGATCGAACACCGGGGAGCTGTTTTTT. Translating gives CASTDRRSNTGELFF.

This chain connects TRBV27 to TRBJ1-2; maybe TRBD1 (6 bases). Germline V gene data show CDR1 as MNHEY and CDR2 as SMNVEV (reference sequence). V shed 5 bases and J shed 8 bases, with 12 bases lying between them. The CDR3 is 12 amino acids. The CDR3 DNA is TGTGCCAGCAGTCCTCTCAGGGGCGGCTACACCTTC. Protein sequence: CASSPLRGGYTF.

The V and J genes are TRBV7-2 and TRBJ1-2; possible D gene TRBD1, 5 bases. CDR3 length: 13 amino acids. Germline loops: CDR1 SGHTA, CDR2 FQGNSA. Between the trimmed V and J ends, which lost 3 bases and 2 bases, there was a span of 7 bases. CDR3 bases: TGTGCCAGCAGCTTCGACAGCAACTATGGCTACACCTTC. Encoded protein: CASSFDSNYGYTF.

The gene calls are TRBV2 and TRBJ2-1; D not resolved. The germline V and J ends were trimmed by 7 bases and 3 bases, with 10 bases remaining between them. The CDR3 spans 13 residues. Germline V CDR1 and CDR2: SNHLY, FYNNEI. The CDR3 DNA follows: TGTGCCAGCAACTTCAGGAACTACAATGAGCAGTTCTTC. Residues: CASNFRNYNEQFF.

The V call is TRBV27, the J call TRBJ2-1; 7 bases line up with TRBD2. J was trimmed by 0 bases and V by 7 bases; bases with no gene match: 9. Germline values: CDR1 MNHEY, CDR2 SMNVEV (reference sequence). The CDR3 loop spans 16 amino acids. CDR3 protein: CASNPMGGTSYNEQFF. As DNA, the CDR3 is TGTGCCAGCAACCCGATGGGAGGGACCTCCTACAATGAGCAGTTCTTC.